This T cell receptor (beta chain) was captured by sequencing in a study of blood T cell repertoires in COVID-19. At the level of the study: Sites across the United States, Italy and Spain contributed samples from acute and convalescent COVID-19. The analysed material was cDNA or gDNA that came from T cells, B-cell-depleted T cells, or PBMCs.

In the original workflow: Reference gene primer amplification yielded estimated nucleated cell counts. The method was immunoSEQ multiplex PCR; TCRdb's version includes in-frame clones alone and lacks a portion of them. That table gives V, J and clone size, and the DNA gave D and trimming. Counted here are around 220,000 clones, about nine tenths occurring once; the ten biggest clones make up almost 4.5%. With V trimmed by 2 bases and J by 2 bases, 6 bases remained unmatched. This CDR3 has 17 residues. Germline CDR1 reads SGDLS; CDR2 reads YYNGEE. The material sequenced was peripheral blood. This receptor was identified in a man over 45 with acute or convalescent COVID-19. This chain uses TRBV9 with TRBJ1-3, with 11 nucleotides matching TRBD1. CDR3 amino acids: CASSVGTGGRTGNTIYF. The DNA for the CDR3 is TGTGCCAGCAGCGTTGGGACAGGGGGGCGGACTGGAAACACCATATATTTT. The full variable domain, rest sourced from reference TRBV9 and TRBJ1-3, is DSGVTQTPKHLITATGQRVTLRCSPRSGDLSVYWYQQSLDQGLQFLIQYYNGEERAKGNILERFSAQQFPDLHSELNLSSLELGDSALYFCASSVGTGGRTGNTIYFGEGSWLTVV.